The present TCR beta chain was sequenced within a study of blood T cell repertoires in COVID-19. Study-wide background: The United States, Italy and Spain were the sources of the acute and convalescent COVID-19 samples. Nucleic acid was either cDNA or gDNA, and it came from T cells, B-cell-depleted T cells, or PBMCs.

The CDR3 sequence is 11 residues long. The germline V and J ends were trimmed by 7 bases and 6 bases, with 10 bases remaining between them. Germline V CDR1 and CDR2: SNHLY, FYNNEI. The method was immunoSEQ multiplex PCR; TCRdb's version includes in-frame clones alone and lacks a portion of them. The table shows approximately 440,000 clones, with approximately 90% occurring only once. The sequencing input was PBMCs or T cells enriched from blood (not recorded which). The J gene is TRBJ2-7, the V gene TRBV2; D is perhaps TRBD2 (5 bases). This clonotype originated in a woman aged 18-30 years who had recovered from COVID-19. The CDR3 protein is CASKRPGEQYF. The CDR3 DNA sequence: TGTGCCAGCAAGCGGCCGGGCGAGCAGTACTTC.